The clone carrying this T cell receptor beta chain was counted a few times. This sample was taken from a study of identical twins. TCRdb called the 5' RACE reads again in MiXCR, with one record for every CDR3 protein. The sample has 400,000 to 550,000 distinct CDR3 sequences, roughly 24% seen once. With V trimmed by 1 base and J by 6 bases, 9 bases remained unmatched. Germline assignment: CDR1 SNHLY and CDR2 FYNNEI. This CDR3 is 16 amino acids long. The data were also submitted as part of a second study, on T cells expressing NK-cell markers. That study reports: Seven of the eight sequenced donors were classified as HCMV-seropositive, and one was classified as seronegative. Expanded NKG2C+ T cell clones had unclear HCMV specificity.

The source material was CD4+ T cells sorted from blood. This TCR derives from a woman aged 18-29 years in good health. The chain combines TRBV2 with TRBJ1-5; 7 bases align to TRBD1. CDR3: CASSEGGAGGSQPQHF. The CDR3 DNA sequence: TGTGCCAGCAGTGAAGGGGGGGCAGGGGGATCTCAGCCCCAGCATTTT.